The clone carrying this T cell receptor (beta chain) was seen a handful of times. The antigen remains undetermined. These data come from a study of response to subunit inactivated influenza vaccine. Findings and caveats of the study: Authors suggested few new T cells are recruited by each seasonal influenza vaccination.

V lost 4 bases, J lost 2 bases, and 12 bases lay in between. CDR1 and CDR2 (germline): SQVTM, ANQGSEA. This CDR3 comprises 14 residues. Using its own MiXCR run on the RT-PCR reads, TCRdb lists one record per CDR3 protein. The data show more than 450,000 distinct CDR3 sequences, around 8% seen once. The input for sequencing was PBMCs from blood, taken roughly 24 months after vaccination. The rearrangement joins TRBV29-1 to TRBJ2-1, with D possibly matching TRBD2 (5 bases). This TCR was recovered from a man in his fifties or sixties who received an inactivated influenza vaccine. CDR3 in amino acids: CSVVPGGTYNEQFF. The CDR3, as DNA: TGCAGCGTTGTGCCAGGAGGAACCTACAATGAGCAGTTCTTC.